The 8 T cell receptor beta chains given below trace back to one sample, sequenced in a study of post-analysis software for immune sequencing data (dated by TCRdb to the mid-2010s). No antigen has been identified for these receptors. Library prep was done by PCR. The sequencer was an Illumina HiSeq 2500. To reduce PCR and sequencing biases, unique molecular identifiers were incorporated into the TCR beta cDNA libraries. TCRdb trimmed public reads at Q25 via fastp, called clones via MiXCR and kept in-frame beta chains. Identical CDR3 proteins give one entry, which carries the most common genes and DNA. In this sample the table shows hundreds of thousands of distinct CDR3 sequences, 30% of which occur a single time. More than 0.45% of the sample rests with the top ten. Overall study results and their limits: Roughly 5 TRBV segments, including TRBV5-6, TRBV5-1 and TRBV20-1, were significantly more frequent in patients than controls.

Sequenced material: blood. These receptors all stem from a girl under 18 with multiple sclerosis.

CDR3 region: CASSLPGLAGVYEQFF. In DNA, the CDR3 is TGTGCCAGCAGCCTACCGGGACTAGCGGGAGTCTATGAGCAGTTCTTC. This chain joins TRBV7-9 and TRBJ2-1; 14 bases agree with TRBD2. The CDR3 spans 16 residues. Germline assignment: CDR1 SEHNR and CDR2 FQNEAQ (reference sequence). The ends lost 5 bases at V and 8 bases at J; junction bases unmatched: 8.

This clonotype turned up a few times. The rearrangement links TRBV29-1 to TRBJ2-1; 7 bases agree with TRBD1. The CDR3 covers 16 residues. The J segment lost 6 bases and the V segment lost 6 bases, leaving 17 bases of the junction unmatched. Germline V gene lookup returns CDR1 SQVTM and CDR2 ANQGSEA. DNA of the CDR3: TGCAGCGTCCCGACATTCCACAGGGGAGCCAGCAATGAGCAGTTCTTC. Protein sequence: CSVPTFHRGASNEQFF.

The CDR3 DNA follows: TGCGCCAGCAGCTTTGGTGGGACATCCGTGGGCACTGAAGCTTTCTTT. Protein: CASSFGGTSVGTEAFF. V is TRBV5-1 and J is TRBJ1-1, with D possibly TRBD1 on 6 matching bases. The CDR3 totals 16 residues. Germline-derived CDR1 and CDR2 are SGHRS and YFSETQ. Trimming took off 2 bases at V and 4 bases at J, with 18 bases between the two ends.

As for this clonotype: A much more abundant neighbour one base away suggests this may be a read error. The chain joins TRBV7-7 to TRBJ2-3, with D perhaps given as TRBD1 or TRBD2 (5 bases each). Germline V CDR1 and CDR2: SSHAT, FNYEAQ (reference sequence). The CDR3 length is 13 residues. The CDR3 protein is CASSLWGIDTQYF. The CDR3, as DNA: TGTGCTAGCAGCTTATGGGGGATAGATACGCAGTATTTT.

Ten or more counts support this clonotype. This chain joins TRBV29-1 and TRBJ2-7; 7 nucleotides match TRBD1. The J segment lost 0 bases and the V segment lost 6 bases, leaving 2 bases of the junction unmatched. CDR3 length equals 12 residues. Looked up from germline, CDR1 is SQVTM and CDR2 is ANQGSEA. CDR3: CSVNRGSYEQYF. In nucleotides, the CDR3 is TGCAGCGTAAACAGGGGCTCCTACGAGCAGTACTTC.

This clonotype was counted between two and nine times. The V gene is TRBV14, the J gene TRBJ2-3; TRBD1 matches at 7 bases. This CDR3 is built from 20 residues. The trim removed 1 base at V and 0 bases at J, leaving 16 bases unmatched. CDR1 SGHDN and CDR2 FVKESK come from the germline V gene. CDR3 residues: CASSQAPRQGVRASTDTQYF. Written as DNA, the CDR3 is TGTGCCAGCAGCCAAGCACCTCGTCAGGGGGTGAGAGCCAGCACAGATACGCAGTATTTT.

This clonotype has only one observation. The V call is TRBV6-5, the J call TRBJ2-2; 7 bases are shared with TRBD1. The CDR3 is 16 residues long. Per germline, CDR1 MNHEY and CDR2 SVGAGI. V was pared by 0 bases and J by 7 bases, with 8 bases of the junction left unmatched. CDR3 loop: CASSYSSGGFNGELFF. CDR3 DNA: TGTGCCAGCAGTTACTCTTCAGGGGGATTTAACGGGGAGCTGTTTTTT.

This clonotype was found once. The CDR3 sequence is CASSAQGSSYEQYF. The CDR3, as DNA: TGTGCCAGCAGTGCACAGGGAAGCTCCTACGAGCAGTACTTC. The chain couples TRBV2 to TRBJ2-7, with D maybe TRBD1 (6 bases). V was pared by 4 bases and J by 0 bases, with 10 bases between. This CDR3 has 14 residues. The germline V gene encodes CDR1 SNHLY and CDR2 FYNNEI. The entire variable domain, with the rest obtained from reference TRBV2 and TRBJ2-7, is as follows: EPEVTQTPSHQVTQMGQEVILRCVPISNHLYFYWYRQILGQKVEFLVSFYNNEISEKSEIFDDQFSVERPDGSNFTLKIRSTKLEDSAMYFCASSAQGSSYEQYFGPGTRLTVT.